This entry lists 26 T cell receptor beta chains sequenced from one sample in a study of cytomegalovirus exposure and HLA in healthy donors. Use of 60 Vbeta and 13 Jbeta primers characterized the PCR. Here immunoSEQ multiplex PCR was the method, and the copy in TCRdb shows in-frame clones only, minus some. The table lists fewer than 250,000 clones, around three quarters of them singletons. The sample was PBMCs. Every receptor here comes from a woman aged 18-29 years in good health and CMV-seronegative.

The V call is TRBV28, the J call TRBJ2-2; tentative D call: TRBD1 (6 bases). The V and J ends lost 7 bases and 4 bases respectively, with 13 bases between them. CDR1 is MDHEN and CDR2 is SYDVKM in the germline V gene. The CDR3 is 14 residues long. The CDR3 is CASKETGLTGELFF. The CDR3 nucleotides are TGTGCCAGCAAAGAAACAGGGCTCACCGGGGAGCTGTTTTTT.

This clone was recorded once. V gene TRBV6-5 combines with J gene TRBJ2-7; maybe TRBD2 (6 bases). CDR3 length: 14 amino acids. Trimming took off 5 bases at V and 3 bases at J, with 14 bases between the two ends. Germline V gene lookup returns CDR1 MNHEY and CDR2 SVGAGI. The CDR3 protein is CASSTGTHGYEQYF. CDR3 coding DNA: TGTGCCAGCAGTACTGGGACTCACGGCTACGAGCAGTACTTC.

V gene TRBV4-3 combines with J gene TRBJ2-3; 12 bases match TRBD1. Germline values: CDR1 LGHNA, CDR2 YSLEER. This CDR3 is 16 amino acids long. The junction had 5 bases not matched to a gene; V was cut back by 3 bases and J by 4 bases. The CDR3 DNA reads TGCGCCAGCAGCCACGGGACAGGGGGCAAGGCAGATACGCAGTATTTT. Encoded protein: CASSHGTGGKADTQYF.

This sequence joins TRBV27 and TRBJ2-5, with 11 bases lining up with TRBD1. CDR3 length: 16 residues. With 6 bases clipped from V and 4 bases from J, the junction kept 10 bases outside the gene matches. Germline CDR1 is MNHEY and CDR2 is SMNVEV (reference sequence). This CDR3 is CASRRGRGQGGETQYF. The CDR3 DNA reads as TGTGCCAGCAGAAGGGGTAGGGGACAGGGGGGAGAGACCCAGTACTTC.

The chain joins TRBV30 to TRBJ2-5; 8 bases fit TRBD2. CDR3 size: 15 residues. CDR1 is GTSNPN and CDR2 is SVGIG in the germline V gene (reference sequence). The trim removed 2 bases at V and 5 bases at J, leaving 10 bases unmatched. Here the CDR3 DNA reads TGTGCCTGGAGTTCCCCGGGTAGCGGGACTGAGACCCAGTACTTC. Protein: CAWSSPGSGTETQYF.

J is TRBJ1-3 and V is TRBV28, with 9 bases lining up with TRBD1. Per the germline V gene, CDR1 is MDHEN and CDR2 is SYDVKM. CDR3 length equals 12 residues. After removal of 9 bases from V and 14 bases from J, the junction contained 11 bases not matched to a gene. The CDR3 region has the DNA TGTGCCAGTCAGGACAGGGGACAGCGCCTATATTTT. It specifies CASQDRGQRLYF.

V and J are TRBV6-5 and TRBJ1-5; 9 bases map to TRBD1. Germline CDR1 and CDR2: MNHEY and SVGAGI. The V gene end was trimmed by 5 bases and the J gene end by 15 bases; junction bases not matched to a gene: 11. CDR3 length: 13 amino acids. CDR3 in DNA: TGTGCCAGCAGTAGAACTCAGAGGACAGGGGTGCATTTT. Translating it yields CASSRTQRTGVHF.

This clone was recorded only once. In DNA form, the CDR3 reads TGTGCCAGCAGTCCCAGGGGAAGGGGCACCTACGAGCAGTACTTC. Translating gives CASSPRGRGTYEQYF. The chain combines TRBV6-5 with TRBJ2-5; D is perhaps TRBD1 (6 bases). The J call is doubtful: the DNA matches TRBJ2-7 better. The CDR3 runs to 15 residues. Germline assignment: CDR1 MNHEY and CDR2 SVGAGI.

The rearrangement links TRBV7-6 to TRBJ2-5; 7 nucleotides agree with TRBD2. Losses at the gene ends were 5 bases for V and 5 bases for J; bases not matched to a gene: 14. This CDR3 is built from 16 residues. Per the germline V gene, CDR1 is SGHVS and CDR2 is FNYEAQ. The CDR3 is CASSPPPLAVRETQYF. In DNA, the CDR3 is TGTGCCAGCAGCCCTCCTCCCCTAGCGGTCCGCGAGACCCAGTACTTC.

The CDR3 nucleotides are TGTGCCAGCAGTCCCCCTTCCCTGAATGAGCAGTTCTTC. It translates to CASSPPSLNEQFF. This sequence joins TRBV25-1 and TRBJ2-1; D ambiguous. The CDR3 extends over 13 amino acids. Germline lookup yields CDR1 MGHDK and CDR2 SYGVNS. Trimming pared 5 bases from V and 7 bases from J, leaving 12 bases between.

The V call is TRBV5-1, the J call TRBJ1-1; D unclear. The V end was cut by 9 bases, the J end by 1 base, with 13 bases between. CDR1 is SGHRS, CDR2 YFSETQ, per germline. The CDR3 runs to 13 residues. CDR3 in amino acids: CATSTFTNTEAFF. CDR3 nucleotides: TGCGCCACCAGTACTTTTACGAACACTGAAGCTTTCTTT. The full variable domain, in which reference TRBV5-1 and TRBJ1-1 provide the parts outside the CDR3, is KAGVTQTPRYLIKTRGQQVTLSCSPISGHRSVSWYQQTPGQGLQFLFEYFSETQRNKGNFPGRFSGRQFSNSRSEMNVSTLELGDSALYLCATSTFTNTEAFFGQGTRLTVV.

The gene calls are TRBV5-1 and TRBJ2-5; 9 nucleotides agree with TRBD2. Germline CDR1 is SGHRS and CDR2 is YFSETQ. The junction had 23 bases not matched to a gene; V was cut back by 4 bases and J by 7 bases. The CDR3 runs 19 residues. CDR3 coding DNA: TGCGCCAGCAGCCCCGAGGGACTAGCCCAACCCCCTGACGCGAGGACCCAGTACTTC. Protein product: CASSPEGLAQPPDARTQYF.

The chain recombines TRBV15 with TRBJ2-7; TRBD2 aligns across 7 bases. Losses at the gene ends were 5 bases for V and 3 bases for J; bases not matched to a gene: 13. The CDR3 is 16 residues long. CDR1 and CDR2 (germline): LNHNV, YYDKDF (reference sequence). CDR3 nucleotide sequence: TGTGCCACCAGCGAAGACTTCCGGGACTATTTCTACGAGCAGTACTTC. Translating it yields CATSEDFRDYFYEQYF.

The rearrangement joins TRBV4-2 to TRBJ2-7, with 9 bases lining up with TRBD1. From germline, CDR1 is LGHNA and CDR2 YNFKEQ. This CDR3 comprises 16 residues. The J segment lost 7 bases and the V segment lost 1 base, leaving 11 bases of the junction unmatched. In nucleotides, the CDR3 is TGTGCCAGCAGCCAAGTCCCCGGGACAGGGACGGCGGAGCAGTACTTC. This sequence encodes CASSQVPGTGTAEQYF.

CDR3 coding DNA: TGCAGCGTCGTACAGGGCAACAATCAGCCCCAGCATTTT. Protein product: CSVVQGNNQPQHF. This chain joins TRBV29-1 and TRBJ1-5; possible D gene TRBD1, 6 bases. The CDR3 loop spans 13 amino acids. The germline V and J ends were trimmed by 6 bases and 3 bases, with 12 bases remaining between them. Germline V CDR1 and CDR2: SQVTM, ANQGSEA.

This chain connects TRBV29-1 to TRBJ1-1; the match to TRBD1 covers 9 bases. The germline V gene encodes CDR1 SQVTM and CDR2 ANQGSEA. Germline trimming cut 4 bases from V and 6 bases from J; bases unmatched to any gene: 3. CDR3 length: 12 amino acids. CDR3 nucleotide sequence: TGCAGCGTTGTACAGGGGGCCGCTGAAGCTTTCTTT. Protein product: CSVVQGAAEAFF.

V is TRBV21-1 and J is TRBJ1-6; TRBD1 is taken as the D call from the table, unchecked against the DNA. TRBV21-1 is deemed a pseudogene. The CDR3 is made up of 14 amino acids. As DNA, the CDR3 is TGTGCCAGCCGCTCGTTTGGCCATAATTCACCCCTCCACTTT. It translates to CASRSFGHNSPLHF.

The rearrangement uses TRBV9 and TRBJ1-2; 7 positions match TRBD1. CDR1 and CDR2 from the germline V gene are SGDLS and YYNGEE. Trimming removed 1 base from V and 6 bases from J; junction bases left unmatched: 6. This CDR3 is 14 amino acids long. The CDR3 DNA reads TGTGCCAGCAGCGTATACAGGGGTACGGATGGCTACACCTTC. It translates to CASSVYRGTDGYTF.

In this sample, this clone turned up a few times. This chain links TRBV10-3 with TRBJ2-5; 8 bases agree with TRBD1. The CDR3 has 14 amino acids. Germline V CDR1 and CDR2: ENHRY, SYGVKD. V was clipped by 5 bases and J by 4 bases; unmatched bases: 6. The CDR3 spells CAISRQGSRETQYF. DNA for the CDR3: TGTGCCATCAGTCGACAGGGGAGTCGAGAGACCCAGTACTTC.

The rearrangement uses TRBV6-1 and TRBJ1-2, with 7 nucleotides matching TRBD1. This CDR3 is 14 amino acids long. After removal of 6 bases from V and 2 bases from J, the junction contained 6 bases not matched to a gene. Germline loops: CDR1 MNHNS, CDR2 SASEGT. CDR3 DNA sequence: TGTGCCAGCAGCCCACAGGGGACGAACTATGGCTACACCTTC. Translation gives CASSPQGTNYGYTF.

This clone was recorded only once. V is TRBV10-3 and J is TRBJ2-3; possible D gene TRBD2, 6 bases. Germline-derived CDR1 and CDR2 are ENHRY and SYGVKD. The V gene lost 9 bases and the J gene lost 2 bases, with 9 bases spanning the gap. The CDR3 runs to 12 residues. The CDR3: CAMGGYTDTQYF. CDR3 sequence (DNA): TGTGCCATGGGGGGTTACACAGATACGCAGTATTTT.

This chain joins TRBV11-3 and TRBJ2-7, with 7 nucleotides matching TRBD1. V shed 5 bases and J 6 bases; nucleotides not matched to a gene: 10. The length of the CDR3 is 14 residues. Germline CDR1 is SGHNT and CDR2 is YENEEA. The CDR3 coding sequence is TGTGCCAGCAGCCAAAGGGACAGACAAGGCGAGCAGTACTTC. It encodes CASSQRDRQGEQYF.

The rearrangement uses TRBV5-1 and TRBJ1-6; D is perhaps TRBD1 (5 bases). The germline V and J ends were trimmed by 3 bases and 6 bases, with 16 bases remaining between them. The CDR3 is 16 residues long. Germline V lookup: CDR1 SGHRS, CDR2 YFSETQ. DNA for the CDR3: TGCGCCAGCAGCTCGGTCGGGGGAACGGCTAATTCACCCCTCCACTTT. This encodes CASSSVGGTANSPLHF.

This rearrangement joins TRBV5-1 to TRBJ2-5; TRBD2 is a possible D gene (6 bases). There are 15 residues in the CDR3. V was trimmed by 4 bases and J by 2 bases, leaving 15 bases between them. Germline V CDR1 and CDR2: SGHRS, YFSETQ. The DNA for the CDR3 is TGCGCCAGCAGCGTGAGTTCGGCGGGACAAGAGACCCAGTACTTC. Translating gives CASSVSSAGQETQYF.

This clone was observed a single time. The chain carries TRBV29-1 and TRBJ1-1, with D unclear. Germline V lookup: CDR1 SQVTM, CDR2 ANQGSEA. Trimming took 8 bases from V and 0 from J, leaving 16 bases between them. The CDR3 is made up of 14 amino acids. The CDR3 region has the DNA TGCAGCACCCGGCCCGGGTGGGTGAACACTGAAGCTTTCTTT. Protein: CSTRPGWVNTEAFF.

The chain is built from TRBV19 and TRBJ1-1; maybe TRBD1 (5 bases). Per germline, CDR1 LNHDA and CDR2 SQIVND (reference sequence). Trimming shortened V by 9 bases and J by 7 bases, and 15 bases separated the two germline ends. This CDR3 comprises 12 residues. Here the CDR3 reads CASDGGSREAFF. CDR3 DNA sequence: TGTGCCAGCGACGGGGGATCTCGTGAAGCTTTCTTT.